These T cell receptor beta chains were read from a single sample in a study of blood T cell repertoires in COVID-19. Assay used: immunoSEQ multiplex PCR; TCRdb lists only in-frame clones, some missing. The top ten clones hold about 3% of a sample with some 150,000 clones, about 82% of them seen once. Input material: peripheral blood. These receptor sequences come from a middle-aged woman with active or convalescent COVID-19. The conserved cysteine and the conserved F or W are not part of the CDR3 here.

v_gene	CDR3aa
TRBV28	ASMPWSVGQAPSGNTIY
TRBV6-5	ASSYTGGTEAF
TRBV7-9	ASSRRGGRVNTEAF
TRBV9	ASSVGAGTGGGNYGYT
TRBV6-6	ASSLLRSQH
TRBV2	ASKFEGVTYEQY
TRBV6-5	ASSRGTGQNQPQH
TRBV11-2	ASSLGDRGNEKLF
TRBV6-2/TRBV6-3	ASSPQQWTEAF
TRBV19	ASRVQGYTEAF
TRBV19	ASSRAISTDTQY
TRBV11-2	ASSPTGMVYEQY
TRBV6-6	ASSGLTGKGPQH
TRBV10-3	AISGRQGQGAANYGYT
TRBV23-1	ASSHPVPTPRELF
TRBV5-5	ASRLTTRYEQY
TRBV5-1	ASSLDRTGIYEQY
TRBV4-2	ASSPASENRGRWTEAF
TRBV24-1	ATSDPTTGGSYEQY
TRBV9	ASSLHRQPPNNEQF
TRBV19	ASSPMARRPEKNNEQF
TRBV14	ASSQEGRGVEAF
TRBV3-1/TRBV3-2	ASSPSGTKRDQPQH
TRBV7-2	ASSLQIAGGGSYNEQF
TRBV7-9	ASSLWESSYGYT
TRBV5-1	ASSLAGTGSTDTQY
TRBV2	ASLGRDRGLGYT
TRBV7-9	ASSLILGGGSTDTQY
TRBV5-1	ASSPARDSFRANEKLF
TRBV7-2	ASSLVWLAGNTGELF
TRBV7-9	ASSLSLAEGDEQF
TRBV5-1	ASSLEPSGYTGELF
TRBV29-1	SVETWGSGEMSGNTIY
TRBV5-1	ASSLSDTQY
TRBV28	ASSFPGQGLSSYNEQF
TRBV7-2	ASRGQGGGEKLF
TRBV6-5	ASSYSRAYGYT
TRBV4-1	ASSSFTLNTEAF
TRBV4-3	ASSQGRGKNTEAF